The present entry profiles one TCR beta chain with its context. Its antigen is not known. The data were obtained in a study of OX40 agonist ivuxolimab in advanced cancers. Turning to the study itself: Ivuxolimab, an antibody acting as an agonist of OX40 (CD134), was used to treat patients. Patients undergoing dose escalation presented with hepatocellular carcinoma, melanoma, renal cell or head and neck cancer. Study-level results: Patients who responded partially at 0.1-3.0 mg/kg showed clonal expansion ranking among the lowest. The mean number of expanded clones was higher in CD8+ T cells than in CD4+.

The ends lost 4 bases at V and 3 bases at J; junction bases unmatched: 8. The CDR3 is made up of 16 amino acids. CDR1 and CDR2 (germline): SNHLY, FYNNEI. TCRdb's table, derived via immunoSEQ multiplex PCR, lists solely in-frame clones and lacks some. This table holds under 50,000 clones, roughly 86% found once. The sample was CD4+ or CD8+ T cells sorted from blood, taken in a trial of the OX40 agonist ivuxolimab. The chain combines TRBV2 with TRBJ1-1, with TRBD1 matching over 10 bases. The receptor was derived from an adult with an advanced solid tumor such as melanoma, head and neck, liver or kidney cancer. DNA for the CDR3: TGTGCCAGCAGTGTTTCGGGACAGGGGATTGACACTGAAGCTTTCTTT. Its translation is CASSVSGQGIDTEAFF.